The 2 T cell receptor beta chains below come from one sample, sequenced in a study of T cell repertoires in cytomegalovirus infection. TCRdb reprocessed the reads via MiXCR and lists one record per CDR3 protein. Of around 450,000 distinct CDR3 sequences in the sample, roughly 30% were seen once. The source material was PBMCs. The origin of the receptors is a human donor in good health (CMV status not recorded). Some clones in this sample may be carry-over from other donors' samples.

The rearrangement joins TRBV25-1 to TRBJ2-7, with D uncertain. V was pared by 0 bases and J by 2 bases, with 5 bases between. The CDR3 spans 13 residues. CDR1 is MGHDK, CDR2 SYGVNS, per germline. The CDR3 spells CASSEYGTYEQYF. In DNA, the CDR3 is TGTGCCAGCAGTGAATATGGCACCTACGAGCAGTACTTC.

In this sample, this clonotype turned up many times. The chain combines TRBV7-8 with TRBJ1-2; D perhaps matches TRBD1 (5 bases). V lost 3 bases to trimming and J lost 6 bases, with 20 bases between them. The CDR3 is made up of 16 amino acids. Germline CDR1 SGHVS, CDR2 FQNEAQ. The CDR3 sequence is CASSFSSGGVQNGYTF. CDR3 bases: TGTGCCAGCAGCTTCTCTAGCGGGGGGGTCCAAAATGGCTACACCTTC.